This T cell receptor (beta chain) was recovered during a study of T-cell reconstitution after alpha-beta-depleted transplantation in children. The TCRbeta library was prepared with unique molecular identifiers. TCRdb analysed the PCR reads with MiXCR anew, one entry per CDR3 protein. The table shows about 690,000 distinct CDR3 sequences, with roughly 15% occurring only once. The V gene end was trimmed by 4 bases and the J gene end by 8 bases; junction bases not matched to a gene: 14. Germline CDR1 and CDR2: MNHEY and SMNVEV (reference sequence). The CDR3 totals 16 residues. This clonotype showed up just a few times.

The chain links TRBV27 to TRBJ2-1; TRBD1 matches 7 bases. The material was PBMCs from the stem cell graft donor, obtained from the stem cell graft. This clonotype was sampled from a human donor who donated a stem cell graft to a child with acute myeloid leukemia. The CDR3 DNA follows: TGTGCCAGCAGTTCTCGACAGGGACCTGGCCCCTATGAGCAGTTCTTC. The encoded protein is CASSSRQGPGPYEQFF.